Listed below are T cell receptor beta chains from one sample, sequenced in a study of blood T cell repertoires in COVID-19. Sequenced by immunoSEQ multiplex PCR; TCRdb stores in-frame clones only, minus some. The sample holds roughly 100,000 clones, around 92% seen once. Input material: peripheral blood. The receptor set was obtained from a man in his forties or fifties with active COVID-19. The conserved cysteine and the conserved F or W are not part of the CDR3 here. Clone size is not always given. Where it is, it says once, few, many or a class for expanded clones.

V: TRBV18; size: -; J: TRBJ2-3; CDR3: ASSRQGEYTDTQY
V: TRBV6-6; size: -; J: TRBJ2-7; CDR3: ASSYSGGSYEQY
V: TRBV5-6; size: -; J: TRBJ2-1; CDR3: ASSLALRGSHEQF
V: TRBV9; size: -; J: TRBJ2-5; CDR3: ASSIGTSGETQY
V: TRBV29-1; size: -; J: TRBJ1-1; CDR3: SVGRRGANTEAF
V: TRBV28; size: -; J: TRBJ2-7; CDR3: ASGGLSILN
V: TRBV30; size: -; J: TRBJ2-5; CDR3: AWSPPTSGKETQY
V: TRBV7-9; size: -; J: TRBJ1-2; CDR3: ASSFGDTTPTYT
V: TRBV3-1/TRBV3-2; size: -; J: TRBJ1-5; CDR3: ASGTGFNQPQH
V: TRBV11-3; size: -; J: TRBJ2-1; CDR3: ASSASGDYNEQF
V: TRBV5-1; size: -; J: TRBJ2-2; CDR3: ASSRTSGSLNTGELF
V: TRBV5-1; size: -; J: TRBJ1-1; CDR3: ASSLTGGATEAF
V: TRBV27; size: -; J: TRBJ2-7; CDR3: ATRDGSLFSYEQY
V: TRBV7-8; size: -; J: TRBJ1-5; CDR3: ASSPDSYNQPQH
V: TRBV2; size: -; J: TRBJ1-5; CDR3: ASSEKRSGVFEAQH
V: TRBV29-1; size: -; J: TRBJ2-2; CDR3: SVEQGQLGTGELF
V: TRBV5-5; size: once; J: TRBJ2-7; CDR3: ASSTNLGMSYEQY
V: TRBV19; size: -; J: TRBJ2-7; CDR3: ASNPTGAQGKQY
V: TRBV27; size: -; J: TRBJ2-7; CDR3: ASSLFAGGASYEQY
V: TRBV7-3; size: -; J: TRBJ1-1; CDR3: ASSLTFAGVNTEAF
V: TRBV4-2; size: -; J: TRBJ2-7; CDR3: ASSQGEREFHEQY
V: TRBV28; size: -; J: TRBJ2-2; CDR3: ASSFPGLAGGLGGTGELF
V: TRBV9; size: -; J: TRBJ1-6; CDR3: ASSVATGDSPLH
V: TRBV5-5; size: few; J: TRBJ2-7; CDR3: ASSYEQGGSYEQY
V: TRBV30; size: -; J: TRBJ1-2; CDR3: AWTAGTGNYGYT
V: TRBV28; size: -; J: TRBJ2-3; CDR3: ASEGSRDTQY
V: TRBV7-6; size: -; J: TRBJ1-6; CDR3: ASSLRREYNSPLH
V: TRBV29-1; size: -; J: TRBJ2-1; CDR3: SVEAGEVFYNEQF
V: TRBV24-1; size: -; J: TRBJ2-5; CDR3: ATMTEGEGRETQY
V: TRBV3-1/TRBV3-2; size: -; J: TRBJ2-3; CDR3: ASSQFISGASSTDTQY
V: TRBV7-9; size: -; J: TRBJ2-1; CDR3: ASSLATKTWDFNEQF
V: TRBV18; size: -; J: TRBJ1-1; CDR3: ASSPRRQQGELVNTEAF
V: TRBV18; size: -; J: TRBJ2-1; CDR3: ASSPPTVFNEQF
V: TRBV28; size: -; J: TRBJ2-1; CDR3: ASSSGTSGRGEQF
V: TRBV6-5; size: -; J: TRBJ2-1; CDR3: ASCRTLANNEQF
V: TRBV14; size: -; J: TRBJ2-3; CDR3: ASSQGSSVLTDTQY
V: TRBV5-4; size: -; J: TRBJ2-7; CDR3: ASSLLPSYEQY
V: TRBV2; size: few; J: TRBJ1-5; CDR3: ASSAGSEPQH
V: TRBV6-6; size: -; J: TRBJ2-3; CDR3: ASSRQASTDTQY
V: TRBV4-1; size: -; J: TRBJ2-5; CDR3: ASSQKLAGQETQY
V: TRBV5-6; size: -; J: TRBJ1-4; CDR3: ASSLTGTNEKLF
V: TRBV2; size: -; J: TRBJ1-3; CDR3: ASSKGRGAGNTIY
V: TRBV24-1; size: -; J: TRBJ2-3; CDR3: ATSVGGGGIDTQY
V: TRBV27; size: -; J: TRBJ2-2; CDR3: ASSLSGEITGELF
V: TRBV7-9; size: once; J: TRBJ1-6; CDR3: ASSLEGRGFNSPLH
V: TRBV11-2; size: -; J: TRBJ2-1; CDR3: ASSLAARSGEQF
V: TRBV18; size: -; J: TRBJ2-7; CDR3: ASSPVREGKEEQY
V: TRBV28; size: -; J: TRBJ1-1; CDR3: ASNTEGVTTEAF
V: TRBV3-1/TRBV3-2; size: -; J: TRBJ1-3; CDR3: ASSQGRASGNTIY
V: TRBV2; size: -; J: TRBJ2-7; CDR3: ASSAQGYEQY
V: TRBV6-2/TRBV6-3; size: few; J: TRBJ2-1; CDR3: ASSSPGLGLEQF
V: TRBV28; size: -; J: TRBJ1-2; CDR3: ASRSEGKANYGYT
V: TRBV11-1; size: -; J: TRBJ1-4; CDR3: ASSSPTGGSEKLF
V: TRBV25-1; size: -; J: TRBJ2-7; CDR3: ASSESPGTGGNEQY
V: TRBV6-4; size: -; J: TRBJ2-3; CDR3: ASGTTSGRRTDTQY
V: TRBV5-5; size: once; J: TRBJ2-3; CDR3: ASSPRADTQY
V: TRBV19; size: -; J: TRBJ1-5; CDR3: ASSIGPGVHQPQH
V: TRBV29-1; size: -; J: TRBJ2-1; CDR3: SVEDRDGYNEQF
V: TRBV5-1; size: -; J: TRBJ2-7; CDR3: ASSWGLSYEQY
V: TRBV24-1; size: -; J: TRBJ2-2; CDR3: ATSDPQGLTHTGELF